Listed below are T cell receptor beta chains from one sample, sequenced in a study of CD8 T cells in ankylosing spondylitis. TCRdb passed the 5' RACE reads through MiXCR, listing each CDR3 protein once. The data hold approximately 500,000 distinct CDR3 sequences, with 12% observed a single time. Sequenced material: blood, either unsorted or a sorted T cell fraction (not recorded which). These receptors originate from a male donor with ankylosing spondylitis. Both conserved end residues are part of each CDR3. The D gene is left open where the match is weak. Size values are once, few and many counts, or a class for expanded clones, and some rows have none.

>TRBD1|NA|TRBJ2-3|TRBV28
TGTGCCAGCAGAGCCCCAGGGACAGGGTTAGCAGATACGCAGTATTTT
CASRAPGTGLADTQYF
>TRBD2|few|TRBJ2-7|TRBV5-4
TGTGCCAGCAGCTTGGTTGGGACTAGCTTCTACGAGCAGTACTTC
CASSLVGTSFYEQYF
>NA|NA|TRBJ2-1|TRBV5-1
TGCGCCAGCAGCTTGGGTAGTGTACACAACAATGAGCAGTTCTTC
CASSLGSVHNNEQFF
>NA|NA|TRBJ2-1|TRBV12-3/TRBV12-4
TGTGCCAGCAGTACTGTCCGTTACGGCAATGAGCAGTTCTTC
CASSTVRYGNEQFF
>NA|NA|TRBJ2-5|TRBV29-1
TGCAGCGTTGATCGTTATTTGGAGACCCAGTACTTC
CSVDRYLETQYF
>NA|many|TRBJ1-2|TRBV20-1
TGCAGTGCTACCAGCCTGGTTTGGAGAGGCTACACCTTC
CSATSLVWRGYTF
>TRBD1|few|TRBJ2-7|TRBV5-1
TGCGCCAGCAGCGCAGGGACAGAAGTCGATCGGCAGTACTTC
CASSAGTEVDRQYF
>NA|few|TRBJ1-2|TRBV20-1
TGCAGTGCTAGGCCCTGGGTCAGGGAGAACTATGGCTACACCTTC
CSARPWVRENYGYTF
>TRBD1|many|TRBJ2-5|TRBV7-7
TGTGCCAGCAGCTTAGGGGGACAGGACCAAGAGACCCAGTACTTC
CASSLGGQDQETQYF
>NA|few|TRBJ1-2|TRBV6-1
TGTGCCAGCAGTGAAGACGCCCTGGGGGGCTACACCTTC
CASSEDALGGYTF
>TRBD1|NA|TRBJ2-2|TRBV29-1
TGCAGCGGAAACAGGGGGGACGCCGGGGAGCTGTTTTTT
CSGNRGDAGELFF
>NA|few|TRBJ1-5|TRBV20-1
TGCAGTGCTAGGCACAGGGCTCAGCCCCAGCATTTT
CSARHRAQPQHF
>TRBD2|NA|TRBJ2-1|TRBV5-1
TGCGCCAGCAGCCTCGGGACTAGCGGGAGTTGGGAGCAGTTCTTC
CASSLGTSGSWEQFF
>TRBD1|NA|TRBJ2-5|TRBV7-9
TGTGCCAGTGGGGACAGCCAAGAGACCCAGTACTTC
CASGDSQETQYF
>TRBD2|once|TRBJ2-3|TRBV7-8
TGTGCCGTGGGAACTAGCGGTTCAGATACGCAGTATTTT
CAVGTSGSDTQYF
>NA|few|TRBJ2-2|TRBV20-1
TGCAGTGCTAGAGAACGGCAGGGGGGATACACCGGGGAGCTGTTTTTT
CSARERQGGYTGELFF
>NA|many|TRBJ1-3|TRBV2
TGTGCCAGCAGTGAGGGGCACTCTGGAAACACCATATATTTT
CASSEGHSGNTIYF
>NA|few|TRBJ1-5|TRBV6-2/TRBV6-3
TGTGCCAGCAGCCCAGTGGGCAATCAGCCCCAGCATTTT
CASSPVGNQPQHF
>NA|NA|TRBJ1-6|TRBV6-1
TGTGCCAGCAGCAGACAGCCCGGAACGTGGAATTCACCCCTCCACTTT
CASSRQPGTWNSPLHF
>NA|NA|TRBJ1-6|TRBV9
TGTGCCAGCAGCGTAGACCCTATTCCCCATTCACCCCTCCACTTT
CASSVDPIPHSPLHF
>TRBD2|many|TRBJ2-3|TRBV28
TGTGCCAGCAGTTTATCCGTTAGCGGGAGAGAGACTAATTTT
CASSLSVSGRETNF
>NA|few|TRBJ2-1|TRBV20-1
TGCAGTGCTAGGAGAGTAGCGGCAAAGAAGCAGTTCTTC
CSARRVAAKKQFF
>TRBD2|few|TRBJ2-5|TRBV24-1
TGTGCCACCAGTGATCCAGCGGGAGGGCCACCAGAGACCCAGTACTTC
CATSDPAGGPPETQYF
>NA|NA|TRBJ1-2|TRBV20-1
TGCAGTGCTAGAGAAGACAGGCTCCGAGATGGCTACACCTTC
CSAREDRLRDGYTF
>NA|NA|TRBJ1-2|TRBV7-2
TGTGCCAGCAGCTCCCTGGTCTATGGCTACACCTTC
CASSSLVYGYTF
>NA|many|TRBJ1-3|TRBV12-3/TRBV12-4
TGTGCCAGCAGTATCCCAGGGGTTCTTGGAAACACCATATATTTT
CASSIPGVLGNTIYF
>NA|few|TRBJ1-6|TRBV5-1
TGCGCCAGCAGCTTGAGGTCAGGGGACAATTCACCCCTCCACTTT
CASSLRSGDNSPLHF
>TRBD2|few|TRBJ2-6|TRBV4-1
TGCGCCAGCAGCCAAGGGGCACTAGCGGGAGGCTCTGGGGCCAACGTCCTGACTTTC
CASSQGALAGGSGANVLTF
>TRBD2|few|TRBJ2-1|TRBV7-2
TGTGCCAGCAGCTTACTAGCGGAGAGTTCCTACAATGAGCAGTTCTTC
CASSLLAESSYNEQFF
>TRBD2|NA|TRBJ2-1|TRBV9
TGTGCCAGCAGCACCTTCGAAGATCTAGCGGGGCTGAGAAAAAATGAGCAGTTCTTC
CASSTFEDLAGLRKNEQFF
>NA|few|TRBJ1-5|TRBV20-1
TGCAGTGCTTCGGACGGGCCCCCGCCCCAGCATTTT
CSASDGPPPQHF
>NA|NA|TRBJ1-5|TRBV3-1
TGTGCCAGCAGCCAACAGAGGAGCAATCAGCCCCAGCATTTT
CASSQQRSNQPQHF
>TRBD2|many|TRBJ2-3|TRBV13
TGTGCCAGCAGCCCCATCCTAGCGGCGAACACAGATACGCAGTATTTT
CASSPILAANTDTQYF
>NA|many|TRBJ2-7|TRBV18
TGTGCCAGCTCACCCCAGACAGACCACGAGCAGTACTTC
CASSPQTDHEQYF
>NA|many|TRBJ2-3|TRBV7-8
TGTGCCAGCAGCTCGTCCGGGAGTAGCACAGATACGCAGTATTTT
CASSSSGSSTDTQYF
>NA|few|TRBJ1-4|TRBV7-9
TGTGCCAGCAGCTTAGACAGAGTTGAAAAACTGTTTTTT
CASSLDRVEKLFF
>NA|NA|TRBJ2-6|TRBV7-9
TGTGCCAGCAGCTTAGGCGCGGGCCCCTCTGGGGCCAACGTCCTGACTTTC
CASSLGAGPSGANVLTF
>NA|once|TRBJ2-3|TRBV30
TGTGCCTGGAGCCGGACTAAGGGTACGCAGTATTTT
CAWSRTKGTQYF
>NA|few|TRBJ2-2|TRBV12-3/TRBV12-4
TGTGCCAGCAGTTGGGGCGGGGTGAACACCGGGGAGCTGTTTTTT
CASSWGGVNTGELFF
>TRBD1|few|TRBJ1-6|TRBV5-1
TGCGCCAGCAGCTTGGAACAGGGGAAAAATTCACCCCTCCACTTT
CASSLEQGKNSPLHF